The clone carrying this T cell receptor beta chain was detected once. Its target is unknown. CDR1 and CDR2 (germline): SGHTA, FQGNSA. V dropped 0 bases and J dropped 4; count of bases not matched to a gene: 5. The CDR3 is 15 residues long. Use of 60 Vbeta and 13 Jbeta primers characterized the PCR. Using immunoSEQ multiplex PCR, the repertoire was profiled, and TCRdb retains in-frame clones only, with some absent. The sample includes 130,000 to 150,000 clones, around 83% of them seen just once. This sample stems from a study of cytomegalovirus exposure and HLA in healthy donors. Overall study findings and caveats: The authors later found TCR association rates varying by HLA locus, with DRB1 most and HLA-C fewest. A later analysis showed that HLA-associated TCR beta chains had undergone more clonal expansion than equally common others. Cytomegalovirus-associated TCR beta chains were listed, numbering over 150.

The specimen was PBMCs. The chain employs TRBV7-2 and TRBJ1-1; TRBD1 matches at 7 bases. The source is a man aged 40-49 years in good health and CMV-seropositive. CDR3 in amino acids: CASSLATGPRTEAFF. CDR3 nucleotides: TGTGCCAGCAGCTTAGCGACAGGGCCCCGCACTGAAGCTTTCTTT.